The T cell receptor beta chain described here comes from a study of PD-1 blockade in mismatch repair-deficient tumors (dated by TCRdb to 2016 to 2017). For context, the study as a whole: Between September 2013 and late 2016, around 91 consecutive patients with some 11 mismatch repair-deficient cancer types, all previously treated and progressing, were enrolled in the trial. Tumor-associated T cell clones in the peripheral blood of patients responding to PD-1 blockade were tracked using deep sequencing of TCR CDR3 regions. On the study overall, not on this receptor specifically: Clones residing in the tumor, which were often undetectable in blood before treatment, expanded quickly after pembrolizumab and then contracted, generally before radiologic responses.

Mismatch repair deficiency was established in every enrolled patient by polymerase chain reaction or immunohistochemistry. TCR sequencing was performed for a few patients who responded to pembrolizumab therapy. The phase II trial prospectively evaluated PD-1 blockade with pembrolizumab in advanced mismatch repair-deficient cancers, independent of tissue of origin. Peripheral blood T cell samples were collected serially, before PD-1 blockade began and at several time points afterward. The timing of each blood sample was reported as weeks after the first dose of pembrolizumab. Details on this clone: What antigen it recognizes has not been identified. Qualities for individual bases were not recorded, and no much larger clone is one base off.

At the junction V is shortened by 1 base and J by 1 base; bases outside the gene matches: 9. The germline V gene sets CDR1 to SGHTA and CDR2 to FQGNSA. Spanning cysteine to phenylalanine, the CDR3 consists of 18 amino acids. The DNA shown is the 54-base CDR3, in frame from base 1. Libraries were built with the immunoSEQ multiplex PCR assay. The clones in this table, taken by TCRdb from immuneACCESS, are in-frame only. Not every clone is retained; where verified, under half of the shortfall comes from an unresolved V gene, and the cause of the rest is unknown. For this sample there are around 62,000 clones; around 73% appear just once. The ten largest clones take up 4.5% to 7% of the sample.

This receptor chain uses TRBV7-2 and TRBJ2-1; 8 of the junction bases match TRBD2. The TCR was taken from an adult with mismatch repair-deficient cancer. The sequences come from peripheral blood, collected 2 weeks after starting pembrolizumab. The CDR3 protein sequence reads: CASSLGGGSGGSYNEQFF. Read as DNA, the sequence is TGTGCCAGCAGCTTAGGTGGGGGCAGCGGGGGATCCTACAATGAGCAGTTCTTC. The entire variable domain, with the stretches around the CDR3 drawn from the reference TRBV7-2 and TRBJ2-1 proteins, is GAGVSQSPSNKVTEKGKDVELRCDPISGHTALYWYRQSLGQGLEFLIYFQGNSAPDKSGLPSDRFSAERTGGSVSTLTIQRTQQEDSAVYLCASSLGGGSGGSYNEQFFGPGTRLTVL.